This T cell receptor (beta chain) originates from a study of spatial heterogeneity in lung cancer. Looking at the study overall: Detected beta-chain sequences consistently exceeded alpha-chain sequences. The study observed each unique TCR and UMI combination more than ten times on average in raw reads.

The sample's time point: sample taken at primary tumor resection. Sequencing covered unsorted whole RNA taken from tumor, nontumor lung or frozen PBMC. Individually, TCR cDNA molecules were each labelled with a unique molecular identifier. TCRdb processed the 5' RACE reads anew with MiXCR; each CDR3 protein has one entry. This table has some 47,000 distinct CDR3 sequences, over 5.5% appearing once. Per the germline V gene, CDR1 is SGHRS and CDR2 is YFSETQ. Trimming removed 4 bases from V and 3 bases from J, with 9 bases in between. The CDR3 is 13 residues long. This TCR was sampled from a female donor with early-stage non-small cell lung cancer. Sequencing used PBMCs, obtained at surgery. The chain links TRBV5-1 to TRBJ2-3; D gene unclear. DNA of the CDR3: TGCGCCAGCAGCACCGGACGTACAGATACGCAGTATTTT. It encodes CASSTGRTDTQYF.